The rows below give T cell receptor beta chains drawn from one sample of a study of T cells after posttransplantation cyclophosphamide. Profiled with immunoSEQ multiplex PCR; TCRdb holds only in-frame clones, not every one. The table lists approximately 4,000 clones, 85% to 95% of them singletons. Sequencing was carried out using naive CD4+ T cells sorted from PBMCs. The source of these receptors is a man aged 45-60 years. Each CDR3 is given with its conserved first and last residue. D genes are given only for firm matches. Some rows mark clone size as missing; the rest say once, few, many or name a class of expanded clone.

clone size,J gene,V gene,D gene,CDR3 protein,CDR3 DNA
NA,TRBJ2-7,TRBV6-6,TRBD1,CASSPDRDYEQYF,TGTGCCAGCAGCCCAGACAGGGACTACGAGCAGTACTTC
few,TRBJ1-1,TRBV13,NA,CASSSPERALTAEAFF,TGTGCCAGCAGCTCCCCCGAGCGGGCTTTGACGGCTGAAGCTTTCTTT
NA,TRBJ2-7,TRBV6-5,TRBD2,CASSYSLAGNSYEQYF,TGTGCCAGCAGTTACTCGTTAGCGGGGAACTCCTACGAGCAGTACTTC
NA,TRBJ2-3,TRBV11-2,TRBD2,CASSRGGLRDTQYF,TGTGCCAGCAGCCGCGGGGGATTGAGAGATACGCAGTATTTT
NA,TRBJ1-4,TRBV5-1,NA,CASSLAVGAEKLFF,TGCGCCAGCAGCTTGGCCGTGGGGGCAGAAAAACTGTTTTTT
NA,TRBJ2-5,TRBV25-1,NA,CASSAYQETQYF,TGTGCCAGCAGTGCCTACCAAGAGACCCAGTACTTC
NA,TRBJ1-1,TRBV6-1,TRBD1,CATLWGTGLNTEAFF,TGTGCCACCCTGTGGGGGACAGGGTTGAACACTGAAGCTTTCTTT
once,TRBJ2-5,TRBV18,NA,CASSPVYGVQETQYF,TGTGCCAGCTCACCAGTCTATGGAGTCCAAGAGACCCAGTACTTC
NA,TRBJ1-2,TRBV21-1,NA,CASSKSWQGLVDGYTF,TGTGCCAGCAGCAAAAGCTGGCAGGGACTAGTGGATGGCTACACCTTC
NA,TRBJ2-1,TRBV28,NA,CASTLTSPILNEQFF,TGTGCCAGTACCCTTACTAGCCCTATTCTCAATGAGCAGTTCTTC
NA,TRBJ1-5,TRBV6-5,NA,CASSYGGGSNQPQHF,TGTGCCAGCAGTTACGGCGGGGGGAGCAATCAGCCCCAGCATTTT
NA,TRBJ2-7,TRBV6-5,NA,CASSSESRAYEQYF,TGTGCCAGCAGTTCGGAAAGCAGGGCCTACGAGCAGTACTTC
NA,TRBJ2-2,TRBV29-1,NA,CSGKMDRNTGELFF,TGCAGCGGAAAAATGGACAGGAACACCGGGGAGCTGTTTTTT
NA,TRBJ2-2,TRBV2,NA,CASRGRGDTGELFF,TGTGCCAGCAGGGGGAGGGGGGACACCGGGGAGCTGTTTTTT
NA,TRBJ1-2,TRBV6-1,NA,CASSETGFYGYTF,TGTGCCAGCAGTGAAACGGGGTTCTATGGCTACACCTTC
NA,TRBJ1-1,TRBV11-3,NA,CASSALGGTEAFF,TGTGCCAGCAGCGCCTTGGGGGGGACTGAAGCTTTCTTT
NA,TRBJ1-1,TRBV7-2,TRBD1,CASSPDRDDTEAFF,TGTGCCAGCAGCCCCGACAGGGATGACACTGAAGCTTTCTTT
NA,TRBJ2-1,TRBV5-1,TRBD2,CASSPPARTSSYPYNEQFF,TGCGCCAGCAGCCCCCCGGCCCGGACTAGCTCCTATCCCTACAATGAGCAGTTCTTC
NA,TRBJ1-5,TRBV19,NA,CASSIGVAATYSNQPQHF,TGTGCCAGTAGTATAGGGGTAGCAGCCACTTATAGCAATCAGCCCCAGCATTTT
NA,TRBJ1-6,TRBV6-6,NA,CASSTQVLNSPLHF,TGTGCCAGCAGTACCCAGGTTCTAAATTCACCCCTCCACTTT
NA,TRBJ1-6,TRBV5-1,TRBD1,CASSLAGQGLNTLHF,TGCGCCAGCAGCTTGGCGGGACAGGGCTTGAACACCCTCCACTTT
NA,TRBJ2-7,TRBV6-1,NA,CASSVTPGVAYEQYF,TGTGCCAGCAGTGTAACACCGGGAGTAGCCTACGAGCAGTACTTC
few,TRBJ1-3,TRBV19,TRBD1,CASRTTGGIGNTIYF,TGTGCCAGTAGGACGACAGGGGGCATTGGAAACACCATATATTTT
NA,TRBJ2-5,TRBV18,NA,CASSEVGETQYF,TGTGCCAGCTCGGAGGTTGGGGAGACCCAGTACTTC
NA,TRBJ1-2,TRBV19,NA,CASSIGLMRDGYTF,TGTGCCAGTAGTATCGGATTAATGAGGGATGGCTACACCTTC
NA,TRBJ2-3,TRBV5-4,TRBD1,CASRDSPSDTQYF,TGTGCCAGCCGGGACAGCCCTTCAGATACGCAGTATTTT
NA,TRBJ1-2,TRBV5-6,NA,CASSLGPTTANYGYTF,TGTGCCAGCAGCTTAGGCCCGACGACAGCTAACTATGGCTACACCTTC